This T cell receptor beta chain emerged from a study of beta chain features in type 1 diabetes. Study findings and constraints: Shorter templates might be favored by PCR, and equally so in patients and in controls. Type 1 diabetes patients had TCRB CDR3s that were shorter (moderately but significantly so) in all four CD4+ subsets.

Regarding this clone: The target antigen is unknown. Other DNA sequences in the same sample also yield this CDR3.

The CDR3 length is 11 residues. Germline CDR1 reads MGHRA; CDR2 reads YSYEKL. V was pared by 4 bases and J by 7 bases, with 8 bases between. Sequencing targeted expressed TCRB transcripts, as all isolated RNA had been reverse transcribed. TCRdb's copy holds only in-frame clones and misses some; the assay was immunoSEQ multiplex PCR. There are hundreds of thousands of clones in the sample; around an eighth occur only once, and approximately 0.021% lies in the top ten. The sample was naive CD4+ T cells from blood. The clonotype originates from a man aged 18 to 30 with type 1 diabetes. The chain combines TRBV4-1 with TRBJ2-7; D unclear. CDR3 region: CASSRGREQYF. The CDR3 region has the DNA TGCGCCAGCAGCCGTGGGCGAGAGCAGTACTTC.